This T cell receptor (beta chain) appears in the sequencing data of a study of metastatic and nonmetastatic thyroid tumors. TCRdb recomputed clones from the PCR reads via MiXCR. The sample lists about 33,000 clones; about a sixth were seen once. Thyroid surgery had not been preceded by any treatment in any patient. CDR3 size: 13 residues. V dropped 8 bases and J dropped 9 bases, with 17 bases sitting between them. Germline CDR1 reads MNHNS; CDR2 reads SASEGT. Sequencing was performed on blood. The V and J genes are TRBV6-1 and TRBJ1-5; a weak D match, TRBD1 (5 bases). The origin of this receptor is a male donor with papillary thyroid cancer or a benign thyroid nodule (not recorded which). Some clones in this sample may be carry-over from other donors' samples. The CDR3 is CASGPRGGLPQHF. For the CDR3, the DNA is TGTGCCAGCGGTCCCCGTGGGGGGTTGCCCCAGCATTTT.